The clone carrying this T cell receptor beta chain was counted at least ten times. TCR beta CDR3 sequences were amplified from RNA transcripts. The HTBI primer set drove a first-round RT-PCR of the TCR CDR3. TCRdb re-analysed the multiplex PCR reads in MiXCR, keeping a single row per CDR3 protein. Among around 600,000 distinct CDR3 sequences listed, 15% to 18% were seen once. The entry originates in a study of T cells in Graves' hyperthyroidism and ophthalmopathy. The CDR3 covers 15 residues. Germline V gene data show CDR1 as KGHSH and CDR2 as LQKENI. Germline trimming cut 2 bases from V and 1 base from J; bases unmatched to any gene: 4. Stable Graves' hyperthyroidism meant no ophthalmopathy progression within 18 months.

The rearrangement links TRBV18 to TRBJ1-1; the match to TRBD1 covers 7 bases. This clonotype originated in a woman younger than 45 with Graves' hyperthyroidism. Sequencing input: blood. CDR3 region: CASSPTQGKNTEAFF. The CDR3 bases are TGTGCCAGCTCACCAACACAGGGGAAGAACACTGAAGCTTTCTTT.